A single sample is the source of the 7 T cell receptor beta chains below, sequenced in a study of blood T cells in healthy people across ages. A sample-barcoded 5' primer and a J-beta primer mix were used in a second PCR of roughly 7 to 12 cycles. One entry per CDR3 protein, called by TCRdb with MiXCR from the 5' RACE reads. The repertoire holds 900,000 to 950,000 distinct CDR3 sequences, with about 29% as singletons. These data were also filed under a second study, of T cells of mothers and their children.

Source material: blood. Receptors originate from a woman between 40 and 50 years old in good health.

V gene TRBV13 combines with J gene TRBJ1-2; a weak D match, TRBD1 (6 bases). V lost 4 bases and J 4 bases, leaving 13 bases between the germline ends. CDR3 length: 14 residues. Germline CDR1 reads PRHDT; CDR2 reads FYEKMQ (reference sequence). The CDR3 DNA is TGTGCCAGCAGCTCCCGAGGGGGGGCCTATGGCTACACCTTC. Residues: CASSSRGGAYGYTF.

Comments on this clonotype: This may be a read error: a much more frequent sequence differs by one nucleotide. The chain has TRBV18 and TRBJ2-5, with D perhaps TRBD2 (6 bases). The J call is uncertain, as TRBJ2-7 better fits the DNA end. CDR3 length equals 14 residues. CDR1 and CDR2 (germline): KGHSH, LQKENI. As DNA, the CDR3 is TGTGCCGGCTCACCACAGGAGGGGCCCTACGAGCAGTACTTC. It specifies CAGSPQEGPYEQYF.

Concerning this clonotype: A single base separates this from a much larger clone, so it may be a read error. The rearrangement joins TRBV10-3 to TRBJ2-7; 10 nucleotides match TRBD1. V was pared by 6 bases and J by 7 bases, with 9 bases of the junction left unmatched. The CDR3 spans 14 residues. Germline V lookup: CDR1 ENHRY, CDR2 SYGVKD. DNA for the CDR3: TGTGCCATCAGCGACGGGACAGGGGCGTGGGAGCAGTACTTC. It codes for CAISDGTGAWEQYF.

Of note for this clonotype: It is likely a read error, because the conserved phenylalanine at the end of the CDR3 is missing. The chain carries TRBV18 and TRBJ2-7; 8 nucleotides agree with TRBD1. This CDR3 contains 16 residues. The trim removed 3 bases at V and 0 bases at J, leaving 7 bases unmatched. Per germline, CDR1 KGHSH and CDR2 LQKENI. The CDR3 reads CASSPPGQVNSYEQYC. CDR3 sequence (DNA): TGTGCCAGCTCACCCCCGGGACAGGTGAACTCCTACGAGCAGTACTGC.

In its sample, this clonotype was seen a few times. The chain recombines TRBV28 with TRBJ2-5, with 9 bases lining up with TRBD2. The CDR3 contains 13 residues. V lost 8 bases to trimming and J lost 4 bases; unmatched junction nucleotides: 5. Germline V gene lookup returns CDR1 MDHEN and CDR2 SYDVKM. The CDR3 region has the DNA TGTGCCAGCGTTGCGGGGGGGCGAGAGACCCAGTACTTC. Residues: CASVAGGRETQYF. The whole variable domain, filled in from reference TRBV28 and TRBJ2-5, reads DVKVTQSSRYLVKRTGEKVFLECVQDMDHENMFWYRQDPGLGLRLIYFSYDVKMKEKGDIPEGYSVSREKKERFSLILESASTNQTSMYLCASVAGGRETQYFGPGTRLLVL.

The table lists this clonotype with many counts. The chain links TRBV5-1 to TRBJ2-7; 8 bases match TRBD1. Losses at the gene ends were 10 bases for V and 6 bases for J; bases not matched to a gene: 15. Per germline, CDR1 SGHRS and CDR2 YFSETQ. CDR3 size: 14 residues. CDR3 amino acids: CAASTGARTSEQYF. The CDR3 nucleotides read TGCGCCGCCTCGACAGGGGCCAGAACTTCCGAGCAGTACTTC. The full variable domain, with the rest looked up from reference TRBV5-1 and TRBJ2-7, is KAGVTQTPRYLIKTRGQQVTLSCSPISGHRSVSWYQQTPGQGLQFLFEYFSETQRNKGNFPGRFSGRQFSNSRSEMNVSTLELGDSALYLCAASTGARTSEQYFGPGTRLTVT.

The chain is built from TRBV20-1 and TRBJ1-5; D not resolved. CDR3 size: 12 residues. V gave up 3 bases and J gave up 2 bases, with 5 bases separating them. From germline, CDR1 is DFQATT and CDR2 SNEGSKA (reference sequence). CDR3 loop: CSASVRNQPQHF. The CDR3 DNA reads TGCAGTGCTAGTGTCCGCAATCAGCCCCAGCATTTT.